One sample yielded the 23 T cell receptor beta chains listed below, sequenced in a study of Ad26.COV2.S vaccination and SARS-CoV-2 variants (dated by TCRdb to about 2021). The sample's time point label is to be understood as: individuals recovered from natural SARS-CoV-2 infection. The library was obtained by the immunoSEQ multiplex PCR assay. TCRdb limited this immuneACCESS table to in-frame rearrangements with V and J called. A share of clones is missing; checked studies link under half to unresolved V genes, and the rest is unexplained. Here the sample has about 180,000 clones; around nine tenths occur a single time. The ten largest clones capture approximately 6% of the sample. The sequencing used peripheral blood, collected after recovery from COVID-19. Source of these receptors: a human donor who had recovered from COVID-19.

The J gene is TRBJ2-1, the V gene TRBV27, with TRBD2 identical over 7 bases. Germline V gene data show CDR1 as MNHEY and CDR2 as SMNVEV (reference sequence). Trimming removed 2 bases from V and 7 bases from J; junction bases left unmatched: 5. The CDR3 contains 14 residues. The CDR3 DNA sequence: TGTGCCAGCAGTTTAGTGGGAGGGAGGAATGAGCAGTTCTTC. Protein: CASSLVGGRNEQFF.

The rearrangement joins TRBV4-1 to TRBJ1-2, with D maybe TRBD1 (6 bases). Trimming removed 4 bases from V and 5 bases from J, with 14 bases in between. CDR3 length: 14 amino acids. The V gene's germline CDR1 is MGHRA and CDR2 YSYEKL. The chain's CDR3 is CASSPLGGGYGYTF. CDR3 DNA sequence: TGCGCCAGCAGCCCTCTGGGGGGCGGTTATGGCTACACCTTC.

The chain couples TRBV11-2 to TRBJ2-5; weak D call: TRBD1 (5 bases). V lost 4 bases and J lost 0, with 6 bases in between. The CDR3 is made up of 13 amino acids. Germline CDR1 and CDR2: SGHAT and FQNNGV. The CDR3 DNA reads TGTGCCAGCAGCTGGGGCTACCAAGAGACCCAGTACTTC. Amino acids: CASSWGYQETQYF.

This clone was detected only a few times. Other nucleotide sequences from this sample produce the same CDR3. This chain joins TRBV20-1 and TRBJ1-5; perhaps TRBD1 as D (6 bases). Germline CDR1 DFQATT, CDR2 SNEGSKA (reference sequence). V shed 3 bases and J shed 4 bases, with 13 bases lying between them. This CDR3 has 14 amino acids. Here the CDR3 DNA reads TGCAGTGCTAGTCGAGGGCAGGGGAATCAGCCCCAGCATTTT. It translates to CSASRGQGNQPQHF.

The CDR3 loop is CASSQDLLGLEPDTQYF. The CDR3 coding sequence is TGCGCCAGCAGCCAAGATCTGCTTGGCCTCGAGCCAGATACGCAGTATTTT. V is TRBV4-1 and J is TRBJ2-3; D is ambiguous. Germline loops: CDR1 MGHRA, CDR2 YSYEKL. The V gene lost 0 bases and the J gene lost 4 bases, with 17 bases spanning the gap. The CDR3 totals 17 residues.

This chain joins TRBV18 and TRBJ2-1, with D possibly TRBD1 on 5 matching bases. Germline V CDR1 and CDR2: KGHSH, LQKENI. CDR3 length: 15 amino acids. V was clipped by 2 bases and J by 0 bases, with 8 bases between them. The CDR3 coding sequence is TGTGCCAGCTCACCAGGGGCTAGCTCCTACAATGAGCAGTTCTTC. Translation gives CASSPGASSYNEQFF.

This chain uses TRBV28 with TRBJ2-2, with D perhaps matching TRBD1 or TRBD2 (5 bases each). The CDR3 length is 17 residues. V lost 5 bases and J lost 0, with 16 bases in between. From germline, CDR1 is MDHEN and CDR2 SYDVKM. The CDR3 sequence: CASSVNPGRANTGELFF. CDR3 in DNA: TGTGCCAGCAGTGTCAACCCAGGGCGGGCGAACACCGGGGAGCTGTTTTTT.

This sequence joins TRBV28 and TRBJ2-5; D is possibly TRBD1 (6 bases). CDR3 size: 13 residues. Germline V gene data show CDR1 as MDHEN and CDR2 as SYDVKM. Trimming removed 2 bases at V and 5 bases at J, with 9 bases between. CDR3 residues: CASSLMGAETQYF. The CDR3 nucleotides read TGTGCCAGCAGTTTAATGGGGGCGGAGACCCAGTACTTC.

The V call is TRBV9, the J call TRBJ2-5; D is unresolved. Trimming stripped 4 bases from V and 5 bases from J, with 12 bases between. In germline, CDR1 is SGDLS, CDR2 YYNGEE. The CDR3 runs to 13 residues. The CDR3 loop is CASSIHSSETQYF. CDR3 coding DNA: TGTGCCAGCAGCATCCACTCCTCGGAGACCCAGTACTTC.

The chain joins TRBV5-6 to TRBJ2-2; D call uncertain. This CDR3 region has 11 residues. From germline, CDR1 is SGHDT and CDR2 YYEEEE. The V and J ends lost 3 bases and 8 bases respectively, with 5 bases between them. Written as DNA, the CDR3 is TGTGCCAGCAGCTACCAAGGGGAGCTGTTTTTT. This gives the protein CASSYQGELFF.

The chain recombines TRBV27 with TRBJ2-3, with TRBD2 identical over 7 bases. The germline V gene encodes CDR1 MNHEY and CDR2 SMNVEV (reference sequence). V dropped 8 bases and J dropped 0; count of bases not matched to a gene: 5. The CDR3 loop spans 14 amino acids. The CDR3 loop reads CASRLASSTDTQYF. In DNA form, the CDR3 reads TGTGCCAGCCGACTAGCCTCTAGCACAGATACGCAGTATTTT.

This clone showed up just once. The chain is built from TRBV28 and TRBJ1-2; D unresolved. CDR1 MDHEN and CDR2 SYDVKM come from the germline V gene. This CDR3 region has 13 residues. V shed 3 bases and J shed 8 bases, with 13 bases lying between them. The CDR3 DNA follows: TGTGCCAGCAGTTTCCGAGCCGCGCTAGGCTACACCTTC. Protein product: CASSFRAALGYTF.

This clone was seen a single time. The chain couples TRBV7-9 to TRBJ2-1, with D possibly being TRBD2 (5 bases). The CDR3 extends over 14 amino acids. In germline, CDR1 is SEHNR, CDR2 FQNEAQ (reference sequence). Trimming left V 3 bases short and J 8 bases short, with 14 bases between. CDR3 nucleotide sequence: TGTGCCAGCAGCTTCGGGAAATATCGGGATGAGCAGTTCTTC. It is translated as CASSFGKYRDEQFF.

This chain connects TRBV7-8 to TRBJ1-6; D not certain. The length of the CDR3 is 13 residues. With 5 bases removed from V and 8 bases from J, the gap between germline ends came to 10 bases. Looked up from germline, CDR1 is SGHVS and CDR2 is FQNEAQ. CDR3 amino acids: CASSPGSYSPLHF. The CDR3 DNA follows: TGTGCCAGCAGCCCCGGAAGTTATTCACCCCTCCACTTT.

The chain carries TRBV7-3 and TRBJ1-6, with D maybe TRBD1 (6 bases). This CDR3 comprises 15 residues. CDR1 is SGHTA, CDR2 FQGTGA, per germline. Trimming removed 5 bases at V and 7 bases at J, with 15 bases between. The CDR3, as DNA: TGTGCCAGCAGCACCCTACAGGGAAGCAATTCACCCCTCCACTTT. The encoded protein is CASSTLQGSNSPLHF.

This chain joins TRBV7-3 and TRBJ2-3, with 11 bases matching TRBD2. This CDR3 contains 19 residues. The germline V gene has CDR1 SGHTA and CDR2 FQGTGA. V shed 3 bases and J 2 bases; nucleotides not matched to a gene: 13. This chain's CDR3 is CASSFLLAGVPSDTDTQYF. The CDR3, as DNA: TGTGCCAGCAGCTTCCTACTAGCGGGGGTCCCGAGTGACACAGATACGCAGTATTTT.

This chain joins TRBV27 and TRBJ1-5; D might be TRBD1 (5 bases). CDR3 length: 15 amino acids. CDR1 is MNHEY and CDR2 is SMNVEV in the germline V gene (reference sequence). V lost 7 bases and J 0 bases, leaving 13 bases between the germline ends. The CDR3 DNA reads TGTGCCAGCAAGGCGGGGGATTATAGCAATCAGCCCCAGCATTTT. Protein: CASKAGDYSNQPQHF.

V and J are TRBV2 and TRBJ2-1; D possibly uses TRBD1 or TRBD2 (5 bases each). Trimming took 8 bases from V and 7 from J, leaving 12 bases between them. CDR1 and CDR2 (germline): SNHLY, FYNNEI. CDR3 length: 12 amino acids. The CDR3: CASGRWGNEQFF. The CDR3 bases are TGTGCCAGCGGGCGGTGGGGGAATGAGCAGTTCTTC. The complete variable domain, with remaining parts taken from reference TRBV2 and TRBJ2-1, reads EPEVTQTPSHQVTQMGQEVILRCVPISNHLYFYWYRQILGQKVEFLVSFYNNEISEKSEIFDDQFSVERPDGSNFTLKIRSTKLEDSAMYFCASGRWGNEQFFGPGTRLTVL.

The V and J genes are TRBV28 and TRBJ2-2; no reliable D call. The CDR3 covers 15 residues. CDR1 MDHEN and CDR2 SYDVKM come from the germline V gene. Between the trimmed V and J ends, which lost 3 bases and 0 bases, there was a span of 8 bases. In nucleotides, the CDR3 is TGTGCCAGCAGTTTCGAGACAACGAACACCGGGGAGCTGTTTTTT. Protein: CASSFETTNTGELFF.

The chain carries TRBV2 and TRBJ2-4, with a tentative D call TRBD2 (7 bases). CDR3 length: 18 amino acids. Trimming stripped 6 bases from V and 6 bases from J, with 27 bases between. Germline V CDR1 and CDR2: SNHLY, FYNNEI. The CDR3, as DNA: TGTGCCAGCAGCGCCACCGGTGGGGGGGCGGAAAATAGAAACATTCAGTACTTC. This sequence encodes CASSATGGGAENRNIQYF.

This chain joins TRBV18 and TRBJ1-2; TRBD1 aligns across 7 bases. The CDR3 has 16 amino acids. CDR1 and CDR2 (germline): KGHSH, LQKENI. J gave up 8 bases and V 3 bases, and 15 bases lay outside the gene matches. For the CDR3, the DNA is TGTGCCAGCTCACCCCGGACAGGCGATTTCCATATCGGCTACACCTTC. The encoded protein is CASSPRTGDFHIGYTF.

The V and J genes are TRBV2 and TRBJ2-1; possibly TRBD1 for D (5 bases). The germline V gene encodes CDR1 SNHLY and CDR2 FYNNEI. The CDR3 loop spans 14 amino acids. Trimming removed 3 bases from V and 4 bases from J, with 10 bases in between. The CDR3 DNA follows: TGTGCCAGCAGTGATAGGGGATTGTACAATGAGCAGTTCTTC. Translated: CASSDRGLYNEQFF.

The V gene is TRBV3-1 (or the pseudogene TRBV3-2), the J gene TRBJ2-1; TRBD2 agrees at 15 bases. Germline lookup yields CDR1 LGHDT and CDR2 YNNKEL (reference sequence). Unmatched junction bases numbered 3, after V lost 8 bases and J lost 4 bases. This CDR3 is built from 15 residues. The CDR3 is CASRTSGRVYNEQFF. Written as DNA, the CDR3 is TGTGCCAGCCGGACTAGCGGGAGGGTTTACAATGAGCAGTTCTTC.